The subject of this entry is one T cell receptor beta chain. Its antigen is not known. Sequenced by immunoSEQ multiplex PCR; TCRdb stores in-frame clones only, minus some. The table lists 550,000 to 850,000 clones, around 74% of them singletons. This sample was included in a study of shared clonotypes between healthy human individuals. Germline assignment: CDR1 SNHLY and CDR2 FYNNEI. Germline trimming cut 1 base from V and 4 bases from J; bases unmatched to any gene: 4. The CDR3 has 15 residues. Study-wide findings and caveats: Clonotype sharing among donors was expected to depend on sequencing depth.

The sample was memory CD4+ T cells sorted from blood. As for subset: CD45RA-negative fraction. The chain uses TRBV2 and TRBJ2-1; 7 nucleotides agree with TRBD2. This TCR was recovered from a woman in her 30s in good health. The CDR3 coding sequence is TGTGCCAGCAGTGAAGAACTAGCGAGATACAATGAGCAGTTCTTC. It yields the protein CASSEELARYNEQFF.